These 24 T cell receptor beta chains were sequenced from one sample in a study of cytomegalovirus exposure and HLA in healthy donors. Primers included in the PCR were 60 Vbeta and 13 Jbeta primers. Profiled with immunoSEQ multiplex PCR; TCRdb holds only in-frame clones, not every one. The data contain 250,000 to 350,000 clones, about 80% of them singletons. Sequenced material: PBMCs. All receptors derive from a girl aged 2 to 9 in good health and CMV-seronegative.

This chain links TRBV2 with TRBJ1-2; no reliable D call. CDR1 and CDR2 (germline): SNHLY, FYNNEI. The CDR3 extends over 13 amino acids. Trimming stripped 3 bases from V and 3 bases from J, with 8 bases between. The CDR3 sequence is CASSDRFYYGYTF. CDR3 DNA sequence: TGTGCCAGCAGTGACAGGTTTTACTATGGCTACACCTTC. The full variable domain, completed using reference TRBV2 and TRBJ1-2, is EPEVTQTPSHQVTQMGQEVILRCVPISNHLYFYWYRQILGQKVEFLVSFYNNEISEKSEIFDDQFSVERPDGSNFTLKIRSTKLEDSAMYFCASSDRFYYGYTFGSGTRLTVV.

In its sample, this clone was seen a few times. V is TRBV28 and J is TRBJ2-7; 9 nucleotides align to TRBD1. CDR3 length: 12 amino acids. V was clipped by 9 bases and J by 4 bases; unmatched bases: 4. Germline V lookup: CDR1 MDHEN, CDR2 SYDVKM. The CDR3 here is CASTGTGYEQYF. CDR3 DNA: TGTGCCAGTACCGGGACAGGGTACGAGCAGTACTTC. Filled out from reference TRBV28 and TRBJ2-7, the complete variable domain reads DVKVTQSSRYLVKRTGEKVFLECVQDMDHENMFWYRQDPGLGLRLIYFSYDVKMKEKGDIPEGYSVSREKKERFSLILESASTNQTSMYLCASTGTGYEQYFGPGTRLTVT.

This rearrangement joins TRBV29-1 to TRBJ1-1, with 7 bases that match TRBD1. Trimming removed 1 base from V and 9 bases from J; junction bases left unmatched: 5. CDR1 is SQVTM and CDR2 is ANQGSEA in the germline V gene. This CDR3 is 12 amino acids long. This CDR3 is CSVEGSRGKAFF. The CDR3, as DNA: TGCAGCGTTGAAGGGTCCAGGGGGAAAGCTTTCTTT.

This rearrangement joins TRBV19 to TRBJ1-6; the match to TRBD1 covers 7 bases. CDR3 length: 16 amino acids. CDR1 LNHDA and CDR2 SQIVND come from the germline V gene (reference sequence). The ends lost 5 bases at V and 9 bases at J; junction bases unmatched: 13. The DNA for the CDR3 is TGTGCCAGTAGTCCCCGTGTAGGGGGCATAGGTTCACCCCTCCACTTT. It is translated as CASSPRVGGIGSPLHF. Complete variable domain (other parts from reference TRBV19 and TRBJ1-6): DGGITQSPKYLFRKEGQNVTLSCEQNLNHDAMYWYRQDPGQGLRLIYYSQIVNDFQKGDIAEGYSVSREKKESFPLTVTSAQKNPTAFYLCASSPRVGGIGSPLHFGNGTRLTVT.

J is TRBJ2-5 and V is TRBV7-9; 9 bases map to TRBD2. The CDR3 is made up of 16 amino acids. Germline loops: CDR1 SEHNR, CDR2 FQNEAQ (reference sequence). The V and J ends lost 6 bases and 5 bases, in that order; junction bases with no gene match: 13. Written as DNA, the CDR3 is TGTGCCAGCAGTCCTCGGCGGACTAGCGATGTGGAGACCCAGTACTTC. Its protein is CASSPRRTSDVETQYF.

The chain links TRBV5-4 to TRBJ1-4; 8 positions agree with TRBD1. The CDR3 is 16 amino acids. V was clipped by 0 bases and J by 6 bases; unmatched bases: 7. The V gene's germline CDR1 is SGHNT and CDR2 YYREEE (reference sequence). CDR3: CASSLAGGRTDEKLFF. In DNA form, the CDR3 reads TGTGCCAGCAGCTTGGCAGGGGGCCGAACGGATGAAAAACTGTTTTTT.

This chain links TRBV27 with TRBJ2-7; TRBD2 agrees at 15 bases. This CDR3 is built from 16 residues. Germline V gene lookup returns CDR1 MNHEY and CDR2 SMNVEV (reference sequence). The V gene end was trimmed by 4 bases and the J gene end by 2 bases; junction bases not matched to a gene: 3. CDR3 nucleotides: TGTGCCAGCAGTTACCGGACTAGCGGGGGGGCCTACGAGCAGTACTTC. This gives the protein CASSYRTSGGAYEQYF.

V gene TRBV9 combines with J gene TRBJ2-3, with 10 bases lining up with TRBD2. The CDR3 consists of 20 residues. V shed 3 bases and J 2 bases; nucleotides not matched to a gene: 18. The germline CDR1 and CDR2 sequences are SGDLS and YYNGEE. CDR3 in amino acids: CASSASAGGDTTKATDTQYF. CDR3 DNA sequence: TGTGCCAGCAGCGCTTCAGCGGGGGGGGACACGACGAAAGCCACAGATACGCAGTATTTT.

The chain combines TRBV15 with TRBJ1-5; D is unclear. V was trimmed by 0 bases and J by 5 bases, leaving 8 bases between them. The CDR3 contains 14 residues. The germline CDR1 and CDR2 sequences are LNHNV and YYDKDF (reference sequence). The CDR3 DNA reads TGTGCCACCAGCAGAGATCGCGGAGATCAGCCCCAGCATTTT. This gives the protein CATSRDRGDQPQHF.

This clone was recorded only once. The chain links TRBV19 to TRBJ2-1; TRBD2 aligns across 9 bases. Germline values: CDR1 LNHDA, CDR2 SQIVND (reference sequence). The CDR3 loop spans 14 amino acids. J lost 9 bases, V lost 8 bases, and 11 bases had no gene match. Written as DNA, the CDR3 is TGTGCCAGTTCACTCACCGGGACTAGCCTTGAGCAGTTCTTC. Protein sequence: CASSLTGTSLEQFF.

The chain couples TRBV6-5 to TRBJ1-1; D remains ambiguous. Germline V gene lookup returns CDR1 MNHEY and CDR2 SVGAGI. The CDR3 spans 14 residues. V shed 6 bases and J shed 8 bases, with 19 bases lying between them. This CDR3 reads CASSPRVEGPEAFF. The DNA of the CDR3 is TGTGCCAGCAGCCCCAGAGTGGAGGGCCCAGAAGCTTTCTTT.

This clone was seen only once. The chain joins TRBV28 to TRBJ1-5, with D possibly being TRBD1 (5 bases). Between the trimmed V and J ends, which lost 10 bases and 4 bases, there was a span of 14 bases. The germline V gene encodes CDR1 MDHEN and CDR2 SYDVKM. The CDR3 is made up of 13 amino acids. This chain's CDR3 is CATGGFGNQPQHF. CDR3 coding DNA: TGTGCCACCGGGGGTTTTGGTAATCAGCCCCAGCATTTT.

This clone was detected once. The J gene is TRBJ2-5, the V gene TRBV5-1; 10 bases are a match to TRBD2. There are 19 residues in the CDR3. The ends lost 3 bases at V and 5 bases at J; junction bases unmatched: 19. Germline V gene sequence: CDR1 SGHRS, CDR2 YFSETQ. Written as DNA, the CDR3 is TGCGCCAGCAGCTGGGGTCGCCTAGCGGGAGAGGCAAGTTCGGAGACCCAGTACTTC. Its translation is CASSWGRLAGEASSETQYF.

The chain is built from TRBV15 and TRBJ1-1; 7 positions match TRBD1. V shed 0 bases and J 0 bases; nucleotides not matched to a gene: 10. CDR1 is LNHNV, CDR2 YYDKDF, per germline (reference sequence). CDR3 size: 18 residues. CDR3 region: CATSRDRAGGFMNTEAFF. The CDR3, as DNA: TGTGCCACCAGCAGAGATCGGGCAGGGGGGTTTATGAACACTGAAGCTTTCTTT. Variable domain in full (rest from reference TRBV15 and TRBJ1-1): DAMVIQNPRYQVTQFGKPVTLSCSQTLNHNVMYWYQQKSSQAPKLLFHYYDKDFNNEADTPDNFQSRRPNTSFCFLDIRSPGLGDTAMYLCATSRDRAGGFMNTEAFFGQGTRLTVV.

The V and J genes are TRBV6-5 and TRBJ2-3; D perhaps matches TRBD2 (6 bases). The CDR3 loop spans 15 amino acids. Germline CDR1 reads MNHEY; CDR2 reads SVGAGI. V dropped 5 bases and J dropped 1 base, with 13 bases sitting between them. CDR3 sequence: CASSPWDFRTDTQYF. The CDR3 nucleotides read TGTGCCAGCAGTCCCTGGGACTTTCGCACAGATACGCAGTATTTT.

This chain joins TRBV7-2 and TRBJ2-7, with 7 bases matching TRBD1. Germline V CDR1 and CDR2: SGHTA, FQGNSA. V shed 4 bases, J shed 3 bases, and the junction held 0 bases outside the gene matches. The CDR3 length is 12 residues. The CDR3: CASSWTGYEQYF. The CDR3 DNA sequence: TGTGCCAGCAGCTGGACAGGCTACGAGCAGTACTTC.

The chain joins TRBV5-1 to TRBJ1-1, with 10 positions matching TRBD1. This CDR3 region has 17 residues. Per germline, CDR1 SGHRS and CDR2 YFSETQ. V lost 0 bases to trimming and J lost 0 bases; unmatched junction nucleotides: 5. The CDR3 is CASSLAGDRGMNTEAFF. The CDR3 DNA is TGCGCCAGCAGCTTGGCAGGGGACAGGGGCATGAACACTGAAGCTTTCTTT. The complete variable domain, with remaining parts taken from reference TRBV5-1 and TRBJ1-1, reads KAGVTQTPRYLIKTRGQQVTLSCSPISGHRSVSWYQQTPGQGLQFLFEYFSETQRNKGNFPGRFSGRQFSNSRSEMNVSTLELGDSALYLCASSLAGDRGMNTEAFFGQGTRLTVV.

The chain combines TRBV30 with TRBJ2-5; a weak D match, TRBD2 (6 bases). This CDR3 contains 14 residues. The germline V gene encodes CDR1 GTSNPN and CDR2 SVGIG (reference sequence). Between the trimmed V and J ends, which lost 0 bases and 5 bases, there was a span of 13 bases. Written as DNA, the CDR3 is TGTGCCTGGAGTGTGGTGGCGGGAAGGGAGACCCAGTACTTC. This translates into CAWSVVAGRETQYF.

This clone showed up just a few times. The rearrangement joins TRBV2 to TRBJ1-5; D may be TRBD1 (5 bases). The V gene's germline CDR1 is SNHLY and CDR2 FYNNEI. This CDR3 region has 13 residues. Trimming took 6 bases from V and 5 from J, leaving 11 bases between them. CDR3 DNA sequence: TGTGCCAGCAGGACAGAAGATTATCAGCCCCAGCATTTT. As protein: CASRTEDYQPQHF.

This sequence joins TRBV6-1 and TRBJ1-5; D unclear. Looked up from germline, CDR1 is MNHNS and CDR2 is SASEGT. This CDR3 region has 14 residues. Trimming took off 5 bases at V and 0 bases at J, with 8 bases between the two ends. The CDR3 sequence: CASSLRYSNQPQHF. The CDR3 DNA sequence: TGTGCCAGCAGTCTACGGTATAGCAATCAGCCCCAGCATTTT.

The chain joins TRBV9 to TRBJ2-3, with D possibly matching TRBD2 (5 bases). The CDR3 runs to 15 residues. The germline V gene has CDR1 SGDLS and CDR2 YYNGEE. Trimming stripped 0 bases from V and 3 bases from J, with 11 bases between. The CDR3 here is CASSVVSGETDTQYF. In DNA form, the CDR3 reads TGTGCCAGCAGCGTAGTAAGTGGGGAGACAGATACGCAGTATTTT.

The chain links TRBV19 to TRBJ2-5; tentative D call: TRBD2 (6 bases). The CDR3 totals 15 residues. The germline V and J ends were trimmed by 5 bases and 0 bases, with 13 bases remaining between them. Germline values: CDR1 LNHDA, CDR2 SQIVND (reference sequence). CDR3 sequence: CASSLQRDYQETQYF. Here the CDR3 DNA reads TGTGCCAGTAGTTTACAACGGGACTACCAAGAGACCCAGTACTTC.

In DNA, the CDR3 is TGTGCCAGCAGCTTGGAAGGGGCCACTGAAGCTTTCTTT. Protein product: CASSLEGATEAFF. The V and J genes are TRBV7-9 and TRBJ1-1, with a weak D call TRBD1 (5 bases). The CDR3 has 13 amino acids. The germline V and J ends were trimmed by 3 bases and 4 bases, with 9 bases remaining between them. Germline CDR1 reads SEHNR; CDR2 reads FQNEAQ (reference sequence).

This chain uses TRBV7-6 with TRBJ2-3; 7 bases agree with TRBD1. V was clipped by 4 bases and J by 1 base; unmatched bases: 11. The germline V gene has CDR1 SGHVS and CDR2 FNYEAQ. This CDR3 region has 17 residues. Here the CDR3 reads CASSYPLTGMGTDTQYF. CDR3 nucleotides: TGTGCCAGCAGCTACCCCTTGACAGGGATGGGCACAGATACGCAGTATTTT. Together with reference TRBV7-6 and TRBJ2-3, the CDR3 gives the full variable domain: GAGVSQSPRYKVTKRGQDVALRCDPISGHVSLYWYRQALGQGPEFLTYFNYEAQQDKSGLPNDRFSAERPEGSISTLTIQRTEQRDSAMYRCASSYPLTGMGTDTQYFGPGTRLTVL.